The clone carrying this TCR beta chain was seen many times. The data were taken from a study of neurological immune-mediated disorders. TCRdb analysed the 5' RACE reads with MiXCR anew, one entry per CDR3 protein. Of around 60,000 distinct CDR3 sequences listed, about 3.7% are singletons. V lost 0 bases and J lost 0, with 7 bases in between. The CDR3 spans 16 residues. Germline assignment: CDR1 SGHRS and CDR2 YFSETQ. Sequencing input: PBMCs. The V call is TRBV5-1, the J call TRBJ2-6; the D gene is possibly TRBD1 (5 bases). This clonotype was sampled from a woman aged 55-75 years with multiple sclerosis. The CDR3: CASSLGQISGANVLTF. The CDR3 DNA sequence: TGCGCCAGCAGCTTGGGACAGATCTCTGGGGCCAACGTCCTGACTTTC.